The 8 T cell receptor beta chains reported below all come from one sample, sequenced in a study of blood T cell repertoires in COVID-19. Produced via immunoSEQ multiplex PCR; TCRdb's table is partial and in-frame only. The sample contains around 170,000 clones, about nine tenths of which appear only once. Source material: peripheral blood. These TCRs come from a man aged 55 to 70 with acute or convalescent COVID-19.

This clone appeared once. The CDR3 DNA reads as TGTGCCAGCAGTGGACAGGGGGGGAGTGAAAAACTGTTTTTT. The encoded protein is CASSGQGGSEKLFF. The gene calls are TRBV2 and TRBJ1-4; TRBD1 matches 9 bases. In germline, CDR1 is SNHLY, CDR2 FYNNEI. V dropped 4 bases and J dropped 7; count of bases not matched to a gene: 4. CDR3 length: 14 residues.

This clone turned up a few times. The rearrangement joins TRBV14 to TRBJ2-1, with 8 bases fitting TRBD2. The junction had 7 bases not matched to a gene; V was cut back by 3 bases and J by 0 bases. This CDR3 comprises 17 residues. From germline, CDR1 is SGHDN and CDR2 FVKESK. The CDR3 nucleotides are TGTGCCAGCAGCCACCGGCGGCTAGCGGGCTCCTACAATGAGCAGTTCTTC. This encodes CASSHRRLAGSYNEQFF.

This chain joins TRBV5-1 and TRBJ2-3; TRBD1 aligns across 7 bases. The CDR3 has 14 amino acids. Germline assignment: CDR1 SGHRS and CDR2 YFSETQ. V dropped 2 bases and J dropped 7; count of bases not matched to a gene: 7. The CDR3 here is CASSFDRDGNTQYF. DNA of the CDR3: TGCGCCAGCAGCTTCGACAGGGATGGAAATACGCAGTATTTT.

The gene calls are TRBV12-5 and TRBJ2-4; TRBD1 aligns across 8 bases. CDR1 is LGHNT and CDR2 is FRNRAP in the germline V gene. The ends lost 3 bases at V and 9 bases at J; junction bases unmatched: 1. CDR3 size: 12 residues. In DNA, the CDR3 is TGTGCTAGTGGTTTTGGACAGGGCATTCAGTACTTC. Translating it yields CASGFGQGIQYF.

The rearrangement links TRBV7-9 to TRBJ2-3, with D maybe TRBD1 (6 bases). The V gene lost 5 bases and the J gene lost 0 bases, with 9 bases spanning the gap. The length of the CDR3 is 14 residues. Germline lookup yields CDR1 SEHNR and CDR2 FQNEAQ (reference sequence). In nucleotides, the CDR3 is TGTGCCAGCAGCCCGGACAGCAGCACAGATACGCAGTATTTT. As protein: CASSPDSSTDTQYF.

Here the CDR3 DNA reads TGTGCCTCCTATGGGCTGAACACCGGGGAGCTGTTTTTT. This encodes CASYGLNTGELFF. V usage is TRBV19 and J usage is TRBJ2-2; no firm D call. The germline V gene has CDR1 LNHDA and CDR2 SQIVND (reference sequence). CDR3 length: 13 amino acids. V shed 11 bases and J shed 1 base, with 11 bases lying between them.

In its sample, this clone was seen once. This chain joins TRBV7-3 and TRBJ2-3, with 7 bases that match TRBD2. The ends lost 5 bases at V and 5 bases at J; junction bases unmatched: 7. CDR3 length equals 14 residues. Per germline, CDR1 SGHTA and CDR2 FQGTGA. This chain's CDR3 is CASSPTGGEDTQYF. The DNA of the CDR3 is TGTGCCAGCAGCCCCACTGGGGGGGAAGATACGCAGTATTTT.

The chain joins TRBV7-2 to TRBJ2-5, with 9 nucleotides matching TRBD2. With 0 bases clipped from V and 2 bases from J, the junction kept 7 bases outside the gene matches. The CDR3 runs to 17 residues. The germline CDR1 and CDR2 sequences are SGHTA and FQGNSA. This chain's CDR3 is CASSLAVSSGVQETQYF. CDR3 sequence (DNA): TGTGCCAGCAGCTTAGCGGTTTCTAGCGGGGTTCAAGAGACCCAGTACTTC.